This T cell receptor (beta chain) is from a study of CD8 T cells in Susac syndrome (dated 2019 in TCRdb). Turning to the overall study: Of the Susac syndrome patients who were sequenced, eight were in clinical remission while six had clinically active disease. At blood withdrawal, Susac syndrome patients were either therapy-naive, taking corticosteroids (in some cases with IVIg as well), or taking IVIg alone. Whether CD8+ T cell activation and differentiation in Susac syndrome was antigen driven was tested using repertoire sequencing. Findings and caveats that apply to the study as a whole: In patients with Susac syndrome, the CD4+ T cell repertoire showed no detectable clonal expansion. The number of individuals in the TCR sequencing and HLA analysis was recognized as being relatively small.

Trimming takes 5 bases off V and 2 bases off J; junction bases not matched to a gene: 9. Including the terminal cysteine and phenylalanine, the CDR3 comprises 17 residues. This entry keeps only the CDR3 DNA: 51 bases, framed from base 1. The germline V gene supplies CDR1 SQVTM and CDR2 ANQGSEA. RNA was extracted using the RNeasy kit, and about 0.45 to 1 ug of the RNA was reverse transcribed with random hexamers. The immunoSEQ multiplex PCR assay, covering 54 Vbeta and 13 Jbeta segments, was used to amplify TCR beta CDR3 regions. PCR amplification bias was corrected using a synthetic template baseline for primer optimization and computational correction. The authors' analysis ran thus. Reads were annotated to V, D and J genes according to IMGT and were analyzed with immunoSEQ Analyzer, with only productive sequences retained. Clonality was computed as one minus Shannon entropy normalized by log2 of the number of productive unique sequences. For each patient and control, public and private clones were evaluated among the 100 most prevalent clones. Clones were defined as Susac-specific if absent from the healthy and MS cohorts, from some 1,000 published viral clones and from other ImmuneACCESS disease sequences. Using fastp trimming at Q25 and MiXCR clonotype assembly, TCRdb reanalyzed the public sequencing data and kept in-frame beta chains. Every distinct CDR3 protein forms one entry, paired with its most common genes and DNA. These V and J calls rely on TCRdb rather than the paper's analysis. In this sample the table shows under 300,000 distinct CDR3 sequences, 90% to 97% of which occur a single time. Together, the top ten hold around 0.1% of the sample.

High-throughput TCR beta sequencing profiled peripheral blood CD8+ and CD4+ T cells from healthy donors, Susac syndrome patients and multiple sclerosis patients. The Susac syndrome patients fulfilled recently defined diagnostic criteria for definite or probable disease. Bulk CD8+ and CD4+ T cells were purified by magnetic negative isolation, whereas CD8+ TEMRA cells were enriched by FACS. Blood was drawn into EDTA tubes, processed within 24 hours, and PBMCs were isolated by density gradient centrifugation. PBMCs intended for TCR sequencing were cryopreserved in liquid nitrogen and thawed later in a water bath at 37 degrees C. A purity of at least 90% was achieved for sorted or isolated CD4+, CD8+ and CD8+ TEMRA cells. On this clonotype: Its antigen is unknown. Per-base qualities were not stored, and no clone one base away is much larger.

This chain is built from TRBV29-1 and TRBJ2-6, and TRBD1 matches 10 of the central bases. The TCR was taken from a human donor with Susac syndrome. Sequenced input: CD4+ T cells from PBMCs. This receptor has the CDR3 CSVTWDRGGPGANVLTF. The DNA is TGCAGCGTTACGTGGGACAGGGGAGGACCTGGGGCCAACGTCCTGACTTTC.